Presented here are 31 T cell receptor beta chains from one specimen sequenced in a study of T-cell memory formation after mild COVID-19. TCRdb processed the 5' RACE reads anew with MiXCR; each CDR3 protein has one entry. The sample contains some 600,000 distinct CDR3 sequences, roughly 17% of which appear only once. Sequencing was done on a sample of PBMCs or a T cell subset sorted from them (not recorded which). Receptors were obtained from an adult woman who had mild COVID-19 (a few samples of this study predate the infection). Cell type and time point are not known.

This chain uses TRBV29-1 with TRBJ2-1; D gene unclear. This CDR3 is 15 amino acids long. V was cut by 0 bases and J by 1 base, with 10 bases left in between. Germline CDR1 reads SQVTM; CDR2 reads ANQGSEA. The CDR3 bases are TGCAGCGTTGAAGAAGGTACGCTATCCTACAATGAGCAGTTCTTC. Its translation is CSVEEGTLSYNEQFF.

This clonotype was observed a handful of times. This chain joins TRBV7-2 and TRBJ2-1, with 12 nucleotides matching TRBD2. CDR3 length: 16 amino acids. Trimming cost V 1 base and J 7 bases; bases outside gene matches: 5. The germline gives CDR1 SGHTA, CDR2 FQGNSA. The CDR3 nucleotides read TGTGCCAGCAGCTTAGTGGCTAGCGGGAGGGCGAATGAGCAGTTCTTC. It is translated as CASSLVASGRANEQFF. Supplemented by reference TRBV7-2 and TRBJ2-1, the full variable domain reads GAGVSQSPSNKVTEKGKDVELRCDPISGHTALYWYRQSLGQGLEFLIYFQGNSAPDKSGLPSDRFSAERTGGSVSTLTIQRTQQEDSAVYLCASSLVASGRANEQFFGPGTRLTVL.

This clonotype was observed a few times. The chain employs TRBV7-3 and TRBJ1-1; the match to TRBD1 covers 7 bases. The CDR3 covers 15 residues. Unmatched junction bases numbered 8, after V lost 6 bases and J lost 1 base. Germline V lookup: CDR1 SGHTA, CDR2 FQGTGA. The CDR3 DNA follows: TGTGCCAGCAGGAAAATGGGACAGACGAACACTGAAGCTTTCTTT. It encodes CASRKMGQTNTEAFF.

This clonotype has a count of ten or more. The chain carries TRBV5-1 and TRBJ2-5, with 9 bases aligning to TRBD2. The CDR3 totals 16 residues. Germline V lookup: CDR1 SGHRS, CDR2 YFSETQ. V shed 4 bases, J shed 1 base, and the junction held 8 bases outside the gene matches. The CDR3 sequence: CASSLGAGGSQETQYF. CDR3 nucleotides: TGCGCCAGCAGCCTCGGGGCGGGAGGGAGCCAAGAGACCCAGTACTTC.

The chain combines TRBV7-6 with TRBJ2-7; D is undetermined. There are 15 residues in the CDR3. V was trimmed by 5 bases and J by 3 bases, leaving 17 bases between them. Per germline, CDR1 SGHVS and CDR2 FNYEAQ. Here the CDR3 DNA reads TGTGCCAGCAGCCTTAGTGAAGGGTCGAACTACGAGCAGTACTTC. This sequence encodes CASSLSEGSNYEQYF. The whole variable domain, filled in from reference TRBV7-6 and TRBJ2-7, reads GAGVSQSPRYKVTKRGQDVALRCDPISGHVSLYWYRQALGQGPEFLTYFNYEAQQDKSGLPNDRFSAERPEGSISTLTIQRTEQRDSAMYRCASSLSEGSNYEQYFGPGTRLTVT.

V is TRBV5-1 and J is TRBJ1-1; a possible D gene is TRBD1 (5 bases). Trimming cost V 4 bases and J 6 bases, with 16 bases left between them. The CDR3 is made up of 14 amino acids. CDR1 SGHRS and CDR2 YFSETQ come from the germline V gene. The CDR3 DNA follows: TGCGCCAGCAGCACGACCGCGGGGGATTCTGAAGCTTTCTTT. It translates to CASSTTAGDSEAFF.

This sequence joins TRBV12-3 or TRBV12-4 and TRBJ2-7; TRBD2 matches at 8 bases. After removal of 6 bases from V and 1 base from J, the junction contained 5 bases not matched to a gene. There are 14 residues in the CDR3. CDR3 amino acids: CASRERGMSYEQYF. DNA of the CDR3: TGTGCCAGCAGGGAGCGGGGGATGTCCTACGAGCAGTACTTC.

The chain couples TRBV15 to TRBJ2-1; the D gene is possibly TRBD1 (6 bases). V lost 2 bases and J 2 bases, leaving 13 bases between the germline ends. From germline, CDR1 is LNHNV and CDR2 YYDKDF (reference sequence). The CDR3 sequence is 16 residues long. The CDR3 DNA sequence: TGTGCCACCAGCAGAAACAGGGATAGTGCCTACAATGAGCAGTTCTTC. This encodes CATSRNRDSAYNEQFF.

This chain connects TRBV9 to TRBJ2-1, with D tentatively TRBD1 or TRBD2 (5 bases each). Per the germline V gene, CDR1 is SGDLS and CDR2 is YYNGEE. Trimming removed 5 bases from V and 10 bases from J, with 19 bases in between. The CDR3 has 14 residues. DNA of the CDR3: TGTGCCAGCAGGAAAGAGGTCGGGGCGCGAGAGCAGTTCTTC. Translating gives CASRKEVGAREQFF. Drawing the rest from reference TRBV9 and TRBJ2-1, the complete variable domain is DSGVTQTPKHLITATGQRVTLRCSPRSGDLSVYWYQQSLDQGLQFLIQYYNGEERAKGNILERFSAQQFPDLHSELNLSSLELGDSALYFCASRKEVGAREQFFGPGTRLTVL.

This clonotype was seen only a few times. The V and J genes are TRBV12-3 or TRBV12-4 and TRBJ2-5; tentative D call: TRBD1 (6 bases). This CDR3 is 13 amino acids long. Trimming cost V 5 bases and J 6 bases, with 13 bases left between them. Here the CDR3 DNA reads TGTGCCAGCAGTACAAGGACAGCACAGACCCAGTACTTC. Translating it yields CASSTRTAQTQYF.

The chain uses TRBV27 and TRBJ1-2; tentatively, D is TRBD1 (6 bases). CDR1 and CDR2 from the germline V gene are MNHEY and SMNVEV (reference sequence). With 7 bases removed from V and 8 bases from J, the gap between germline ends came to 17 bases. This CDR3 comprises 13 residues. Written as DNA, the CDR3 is TGTGCCAGCACCACTCGGGGCGACAGGGGCTACACCTTC. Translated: CASTTRGDRGYTF.

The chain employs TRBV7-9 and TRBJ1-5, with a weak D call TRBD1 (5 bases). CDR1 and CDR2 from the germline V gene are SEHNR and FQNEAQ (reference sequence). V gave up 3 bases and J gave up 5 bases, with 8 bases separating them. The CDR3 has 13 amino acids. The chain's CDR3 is CASSLGLHQPQHF. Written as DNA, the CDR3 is TGTGCCAGCAGCTTGGGACTTCATCAGCCCCAGCATTTT.

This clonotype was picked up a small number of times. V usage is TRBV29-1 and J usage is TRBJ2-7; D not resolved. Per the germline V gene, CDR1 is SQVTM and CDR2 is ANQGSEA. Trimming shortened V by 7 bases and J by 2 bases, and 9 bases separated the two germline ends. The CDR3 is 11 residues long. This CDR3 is CSGADTYEQYF. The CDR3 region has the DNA TGCAGCGGGGCAGATACCTACGAGCAGTACTTC.

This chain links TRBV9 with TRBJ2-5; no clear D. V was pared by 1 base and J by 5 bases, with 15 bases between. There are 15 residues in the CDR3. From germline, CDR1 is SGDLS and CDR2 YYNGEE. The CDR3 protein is CASSVTPGPRETQYF. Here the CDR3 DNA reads TGTGCCAGCAGCGTAACCCCGGGCCCAAGGGAGACCCAGTACTTC.

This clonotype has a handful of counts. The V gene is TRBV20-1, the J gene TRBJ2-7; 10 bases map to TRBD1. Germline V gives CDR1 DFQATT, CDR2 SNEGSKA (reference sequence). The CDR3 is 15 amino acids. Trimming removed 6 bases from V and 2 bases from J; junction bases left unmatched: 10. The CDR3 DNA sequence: TGCAGTGCACTGGGTGGGGACAGGGGCGCCTACGAGCAGTACTTC. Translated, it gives CSALGGDRGAYEQYF.

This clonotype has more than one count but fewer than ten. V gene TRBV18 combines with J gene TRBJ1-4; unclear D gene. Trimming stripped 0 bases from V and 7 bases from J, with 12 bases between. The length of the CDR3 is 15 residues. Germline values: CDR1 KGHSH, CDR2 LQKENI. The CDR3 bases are TGTGCCAGCTCACCACCCCGGCCGGAAGGTGAAAAACTGTTTTTT. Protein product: CASSPPRPEGEKLFF.

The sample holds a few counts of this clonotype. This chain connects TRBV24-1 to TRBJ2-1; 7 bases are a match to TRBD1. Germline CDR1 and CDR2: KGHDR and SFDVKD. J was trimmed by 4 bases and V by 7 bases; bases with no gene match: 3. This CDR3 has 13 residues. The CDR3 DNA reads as TGTGCCACCAGCGGGACAGTATACAATGAGCAGTTCTTC. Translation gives CATSGTVYNEQFF.

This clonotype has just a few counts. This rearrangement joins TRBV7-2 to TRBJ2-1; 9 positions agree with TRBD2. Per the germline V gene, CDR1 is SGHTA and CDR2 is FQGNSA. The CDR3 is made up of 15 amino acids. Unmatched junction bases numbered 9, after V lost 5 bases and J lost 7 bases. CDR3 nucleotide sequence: TGTGCCAGCAGCCTGCGCCTAGCGGGAAAAAATGAGCAGTTCTTC. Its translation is CASSLRLAGKNEQFF.

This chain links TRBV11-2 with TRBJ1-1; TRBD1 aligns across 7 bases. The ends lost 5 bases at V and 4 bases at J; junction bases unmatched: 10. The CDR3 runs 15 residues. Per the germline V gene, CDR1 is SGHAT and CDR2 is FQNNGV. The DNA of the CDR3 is TGTGCCAGCAGCCCCTACGGACAGGCCCCCACTGAAGCTTTCTTT. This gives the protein CASSPYGQAPTEAFF.

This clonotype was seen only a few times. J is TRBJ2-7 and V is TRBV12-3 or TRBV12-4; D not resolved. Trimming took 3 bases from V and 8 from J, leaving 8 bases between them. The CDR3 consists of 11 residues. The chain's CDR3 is CASSLVRQQYF. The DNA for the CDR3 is TGTGCCAGCAGTTTGGTCCGTCAGCAGTACTTC.

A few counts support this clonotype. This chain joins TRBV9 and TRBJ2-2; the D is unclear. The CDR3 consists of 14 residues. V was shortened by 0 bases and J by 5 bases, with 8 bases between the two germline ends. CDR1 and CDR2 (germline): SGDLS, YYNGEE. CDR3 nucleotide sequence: TGTGCCAGCAGCGTAGAATGGTTGACCGGGGAGCTGTTTTTT. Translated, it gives CASSVEWLTGELFF.

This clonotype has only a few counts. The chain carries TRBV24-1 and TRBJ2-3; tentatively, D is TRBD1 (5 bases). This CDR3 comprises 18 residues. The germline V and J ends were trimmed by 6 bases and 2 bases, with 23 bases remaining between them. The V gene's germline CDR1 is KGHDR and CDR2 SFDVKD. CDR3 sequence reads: CATSLLGQGIFYTDTQYF. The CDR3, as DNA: TGTGCCACCAGTCTCCTGGGGCAGGGAATTTTTTACACAGATACGCAGTATTTT.

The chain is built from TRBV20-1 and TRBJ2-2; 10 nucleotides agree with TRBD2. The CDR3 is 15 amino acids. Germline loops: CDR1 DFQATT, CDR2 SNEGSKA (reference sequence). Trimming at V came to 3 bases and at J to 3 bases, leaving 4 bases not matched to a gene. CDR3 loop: CSARLAGAYTGELFF. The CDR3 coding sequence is TGCAGTGCTAGGCTAGCGGGGGCCTACACCGGGGAGCTGTTTTTT.

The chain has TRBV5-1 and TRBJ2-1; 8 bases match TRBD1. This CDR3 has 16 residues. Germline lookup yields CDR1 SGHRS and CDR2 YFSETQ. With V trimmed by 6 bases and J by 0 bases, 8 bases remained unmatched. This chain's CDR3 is CASTKTTGGSYNEQFF. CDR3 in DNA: TGCGCCAGCACCAAAACCACAGGGGGCTCCTACAATGAGCAGTTCTTC.

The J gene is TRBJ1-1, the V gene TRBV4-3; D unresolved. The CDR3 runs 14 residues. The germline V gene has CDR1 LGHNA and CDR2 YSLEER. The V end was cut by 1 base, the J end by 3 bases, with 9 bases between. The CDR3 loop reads CASSQGEWYTEAFF. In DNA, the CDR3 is TGCGCCAGCAGCCAAGGAGAGTGGTACACTGAAGCTTTCTTT.

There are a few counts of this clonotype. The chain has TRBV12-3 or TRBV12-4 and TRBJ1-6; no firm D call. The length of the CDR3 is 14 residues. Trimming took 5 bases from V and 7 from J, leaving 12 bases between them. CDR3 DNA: TGTGCCAGCAGTGCAAATCCGGGGAATTCACCCCTCCACTTT. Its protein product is CASSANPGNSPLHF.

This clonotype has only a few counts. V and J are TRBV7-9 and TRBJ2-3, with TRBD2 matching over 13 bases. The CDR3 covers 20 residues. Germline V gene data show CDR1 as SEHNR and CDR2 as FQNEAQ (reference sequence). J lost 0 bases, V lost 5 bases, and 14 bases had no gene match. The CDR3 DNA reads TGTGCCAGCAGCGGAAAACCACTAGCGGGGGGGACAACTAGCACAGATACGCAGTATTTT. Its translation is CASSGKPLAGGTTSTDTQYF.

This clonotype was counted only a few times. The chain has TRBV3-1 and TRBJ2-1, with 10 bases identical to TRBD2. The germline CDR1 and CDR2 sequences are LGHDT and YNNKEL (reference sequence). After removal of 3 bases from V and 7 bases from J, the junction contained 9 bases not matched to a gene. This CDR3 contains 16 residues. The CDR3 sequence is CASSHSPSGGKNEQFF. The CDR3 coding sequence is TGTGCCAGCAGCCATTCTCCTAGCGGGGGAAAAAATGAGCAGTTCTTC.

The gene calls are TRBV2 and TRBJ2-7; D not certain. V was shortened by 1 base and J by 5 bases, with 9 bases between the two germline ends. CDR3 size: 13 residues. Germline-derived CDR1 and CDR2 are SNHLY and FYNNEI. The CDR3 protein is CASSEGPANEQYF. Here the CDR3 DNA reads TGTGCCAGCAGTGAAGGCCCGGCAAACGAGCAGTACTTC.

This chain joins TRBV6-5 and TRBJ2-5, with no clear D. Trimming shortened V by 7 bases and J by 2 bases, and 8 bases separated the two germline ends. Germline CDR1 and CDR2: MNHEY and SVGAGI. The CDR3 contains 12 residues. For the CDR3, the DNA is TGTGCCAGCACCTCAACTCAAGAGACCCAGTACTTC. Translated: CASTSTQETQYF.

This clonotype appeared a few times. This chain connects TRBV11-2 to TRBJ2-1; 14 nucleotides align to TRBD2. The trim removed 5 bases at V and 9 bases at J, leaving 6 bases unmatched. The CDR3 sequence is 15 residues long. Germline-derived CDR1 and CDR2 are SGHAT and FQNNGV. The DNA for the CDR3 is TGTGCCAGCAGCGAGGGACTAGCGGGAGTGTTTGAGCAGTTCTTC. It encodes CASSEGLAGVFEQFF.